The 8 T cell receptor beta chains below come from one sample, sequenced in a study of blood T cells in healthy people across ages. A second roughly 6 to 12 cycle PCR used barcoded and J-beta primers. In TCRdb, the 5' RACE reads were re-called with MiXCR into one record per CDR3 protein. The data show 2 million or so distinct CDR3 sequences, with roughly 49% seen just once and 2% to 2.5% held by the top ten. Sequencing was done on a sample of blood. These TCRs come from a woman aged 40 to 55 in good health.

In the case of this clonotype: Sequence at one end of the junction differs from germline and may be a read error. CDR3 in DNA: TGTGCCAACAGTTCCAGGGGGCTCGGCTACACCTTC. Its translation: CANSSRGLGYTF. V and J are TRBV28 and TRBJ1-2; the match to TRBD1 covers 8 bases. The length of the CDR3 is 12 residues. Germline V lookup: CDR1 MDHEN, CDR2 SYDVKM.

This sequence joins TRBV6-6 and TRBJ2-1, with 7 bases that match TRBD1. CDR1 and CDR2 (germline): MNHNY, SVGAGI (reference sequence). The CDR3 has 15 residues. The trim removed 6 bases at V and 9 bases at J, leaving 14 bases unmatched. The CDR3 sequence is CASSNDRDPQGEQFF. The CDR3 nucleotides read TGTGCCAGCAGCAACGACAGGGACCCCCAGGGTGAGCAGTTCTTC.

The chain uses TRBV4-1 and TRBJ2-7; 10 bases map to TRBD1. The CDR3 is made up of 16 amino acids. J was trimmed by 4 bases and V by 3 bases; bases with no gene match: 9. CDR1 and CDR2 from the germline V gene are MGHRA and YSYEKL. Here the CDR3 DNA reads TGCGCCAGCAGCCAGCCCCGGGACAGGGGCCTTTACGAGCAGTACTTC. Its protein is CASSQPRDRGLYEQYF.

This clonotype has just a few counts. The chain employs TRBV5-6 and TRBJ1-1, with D possibly being TRBD1 (5 bases). The CDR3 sequence is 14 residues long. Germline V lookup: CDR1 SGHDT, CDR2 YYEEEE. The V and J ends lost 0 bases and 0 bases respectively, with 6 bases between them. The CDR3 reads CASSLAQVNTEAFF. CDR3 sequence (DNA): TGTGCCAGCAGCTTGGCACAGGTGAACACTGAAGCTTTCTTT.

The rearrangement links TRBV27 to TRBJ2-1, with a weak D call TRBD2 (6 bases). The CDR3 contains 15 residues. CDR1 MNHEY and CDR2 SMNVEV come from the germline V gene (reference sequence). V was trimmed by 8 bases and J by 4 bases, leaving 18 bases between them. DNA of the CDR3: TGTGCCAGCCTCTCCCGGGGGAGCGTGTACAATGAGCAGTTCTTC. Protein product: CASLSRGSVYNEQFF.

The chain uses TRBV5-1 and TRBJ2-5, with 8 bases that match TRBD2. Germline lookup yields CDR1 SGHRS and CDR2 YFSETQ. The CDR3 has 17 residues. V gave up 0 bases and J gave up 0 bases; unmatched junction bases: 7. CDR3 coding DNA: TGCGCCAGCAGCTTGGCTCCAGCGGGAGAGTACCAAGAGACCCAGTACTTC. It codes for CASSLAPAGEYQETQYF.

This clonotype was seen more than once but under ten times. V is TRBV9 and J is TRBJ1-2; possible D gene TRBD1, 6 bases. The CDR3 extends over 15 amino acids. With 0 bases removed from V and 2 bases from J, the gap between germline ends came to 11 bases. CDR1 and CDR2 (germline): SGDLS, YYNGEE. CDR3 in amino acids: CASSVEPGQNYGYTF. The CDR3 DNA reads TGTGCCAGCAGCGTAGAGCCTGGACAGAACTATGGCTACACCTTC.

The V call is TRBV6-6, the J call TRBJ1-4, with D possibly being TRBD1 (6 bases). The CDR3 is 15 amino acids. Trimming removed 6 bases at V and 5 bases at J, with 16 bases between. Germline V gene data show CDR1 as MNHNY and CDR2 as SVGAGI (reference sequence). The chain's CDR3 is CASRGLGTRNEKLFF. The CDR3 DNA sequence: TGTGCCAGCAGGGGCTTAGGGACACGGAATGAAAAACTGTTTTTT.